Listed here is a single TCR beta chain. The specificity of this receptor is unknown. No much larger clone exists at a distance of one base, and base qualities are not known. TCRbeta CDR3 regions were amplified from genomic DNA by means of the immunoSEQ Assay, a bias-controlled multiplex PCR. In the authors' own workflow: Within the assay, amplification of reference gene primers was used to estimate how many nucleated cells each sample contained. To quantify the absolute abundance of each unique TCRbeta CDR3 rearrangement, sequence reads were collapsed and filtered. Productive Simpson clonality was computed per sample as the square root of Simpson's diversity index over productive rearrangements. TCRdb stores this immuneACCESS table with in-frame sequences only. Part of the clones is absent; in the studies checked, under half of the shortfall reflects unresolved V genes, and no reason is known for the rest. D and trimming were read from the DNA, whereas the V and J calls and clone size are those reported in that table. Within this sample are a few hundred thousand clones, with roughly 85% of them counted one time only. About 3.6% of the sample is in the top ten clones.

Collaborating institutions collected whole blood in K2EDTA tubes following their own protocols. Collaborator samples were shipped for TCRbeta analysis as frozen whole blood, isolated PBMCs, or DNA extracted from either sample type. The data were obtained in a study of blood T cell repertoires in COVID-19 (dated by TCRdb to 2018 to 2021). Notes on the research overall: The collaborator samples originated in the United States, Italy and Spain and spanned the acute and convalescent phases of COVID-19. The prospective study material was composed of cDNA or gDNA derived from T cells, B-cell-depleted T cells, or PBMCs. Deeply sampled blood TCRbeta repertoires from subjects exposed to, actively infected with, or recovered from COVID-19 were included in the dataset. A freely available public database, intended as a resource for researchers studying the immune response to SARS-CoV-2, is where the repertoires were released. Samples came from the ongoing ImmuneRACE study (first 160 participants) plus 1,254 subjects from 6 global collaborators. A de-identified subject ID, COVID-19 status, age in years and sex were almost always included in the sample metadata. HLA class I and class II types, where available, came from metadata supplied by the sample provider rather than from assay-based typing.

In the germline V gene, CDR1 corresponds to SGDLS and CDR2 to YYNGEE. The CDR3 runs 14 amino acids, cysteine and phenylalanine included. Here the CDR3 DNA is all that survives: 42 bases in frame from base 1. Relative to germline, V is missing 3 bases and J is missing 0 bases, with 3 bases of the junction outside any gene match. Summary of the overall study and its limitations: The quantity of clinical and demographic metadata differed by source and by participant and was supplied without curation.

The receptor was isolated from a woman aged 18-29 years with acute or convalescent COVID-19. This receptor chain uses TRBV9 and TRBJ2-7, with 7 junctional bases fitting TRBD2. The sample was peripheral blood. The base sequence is TGTGCCAGCAGCGACCGGGACTACTCCTACGAGCAGTACTTC. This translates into CASSDRDYSYEQYF.